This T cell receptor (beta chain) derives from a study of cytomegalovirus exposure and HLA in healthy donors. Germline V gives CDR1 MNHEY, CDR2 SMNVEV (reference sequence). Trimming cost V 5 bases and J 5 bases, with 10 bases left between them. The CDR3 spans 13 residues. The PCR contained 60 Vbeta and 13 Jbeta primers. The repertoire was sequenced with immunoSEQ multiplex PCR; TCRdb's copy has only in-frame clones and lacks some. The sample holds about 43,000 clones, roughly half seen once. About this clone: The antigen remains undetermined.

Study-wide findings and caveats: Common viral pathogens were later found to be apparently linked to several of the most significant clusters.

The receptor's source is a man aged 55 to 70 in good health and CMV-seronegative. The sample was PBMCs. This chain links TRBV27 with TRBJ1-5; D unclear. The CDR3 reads CASSLRLDQPQHF. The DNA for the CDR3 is TGTGCCAGCAGTCTACGTTTGGATCAGCCCCAGCATTTT.